One and the same sample provided the 30 T cell receptor beta chains below, sequenced in a study of blood T cell repertoires in COVID-19. TCRdb's copy holds only in-frame clones and misses some; the assay was immunoSEQ multiplex PCR. Counted here are hundreds of thousands of clones, approximately 91% occurring once; the ten biggest clones make up 9.5% to 15%. Source material: peripheral blood. All receptors come from a woman in her fifties or sixties with acute or convalescent COVID-19.

The chain carries TRBV30 and TRBJ2-7, with D perhaps matching TRBD1 (6 bases). Germline CDR1 GTSNPN, CDR2 SVGIG (reference sequence). V shed 1 base and J shed 6 bases, with 13 bases lying between them. The CDR3 is 13 residues long. CDR3 region: CAWSDRAPGEQYF. For the CDR3, the DNA is TGTGCCTGGAGTGACAGGGCCCCGGGCGAGCAGTACTTC.

The table lists this clone with a count of one. V gene TRBV9 combines with J gene TRBJ1-6; no firm D call. Germline V gene data show CDR1 as SGDLS and CDR2 as YYNGEE. Trimming cost V 2 bases and J 9 bases, with 12 bases left between them. The CDR3 totals 14 residues. The CDR3 DNA is TGTGCCAGCAGCGTGAGGGCGGTAGGTTCACCCCTCCACTTT. This codes for CASSVRAVGSPLHF.

This chain joins TRBV3-1 (or the pseudogene TRBV3-2) and TRBJ2-3, with TRBD1 matching over 7 bases. After removal of 0 bases from V and 1 base from J, the junction contained 4 bases not matched to a gene. The CDR3 is 16 amino acids. The germline CDR1 and CDR2 sequences are LGHDT and YNNKEL (reference sequence). The CDR3 coding sequence is TGTGCCAGCAGCCAAGACTGGACAGGCGGCACAGATACGCAGTATTTT. Translation: CASSQDWTGGTDTQYF.

This clone was picked up one time. The rearrangement joins TRBV14 to TRBJ2-7; 7 nucleotides agree with TRBD2. Trimming at V came to 4 bases and at J to 0 bases, leaving 6 bases not matched to a gene. Germline V gene lookup returns CDR1 SGHDN and CDR2 FVKESK. The CDR3 extends over 15 amino acids. The chain's CDR3 is CASSPQLAVSYEQYF. The CDR3, as DNA: TGTGCCAGCAGCCCCCAGCTAGCGGTCTCCTACGAGCAGTACTTC.

J is TRBJ1-1 and V is TRBV28, with a tentative D call TRBD1 (5 bases). Germline CDR1 MDHEN, CDR2 SYDVKM. The CDR3 has 15 residues. Trimming took 3 bases from V and 4 from J, leaving 15 bases between them. This chain's CDR3 is CASSFRRPGITEAFF. The CDR3 DNA reads TGTGCCAGCAGTTTCCGGCGGCCAGGGATCACTGAAGCTTTCTTT.

V and J are TRBV5-6 and TRBJ2-2; the match to TRBD1 covers 7 bases. V was clipped by 4 bases and J by 3 bases; unmatched bases: 9. The CDR3 length is 16 residues. Germline-derived CDR1 and CDR2 are SGHDT and YYEEEE. CDR3 residues: CASSPGPGQYTGELFF. DNA for the CDR3: TGTGCCAGCAGCCCGGGACCGGGACAGTACACCGGGGAGCTGTTTTTT.

The chain joins TRBV18 to TRBJ2-1; 7 nucleotides line up with TRBD2. Germline trimming cut 3 bases from V and 9 bases from J; bases unmatched to any gene: 8. Germline CDR1 KGHSH, CDR2 LQKENI. The CDR3 length is 14 residues. This chain's CDR3 is CASSPLGLVGEQFF. The CDR3 DNA follows: TGTGCCAGCTCACCTCTTGGACTAGTAGGTGAGCAGTTCTTC.

The chain links TRBV4-3 to TRBJ2-1; 8 bases agree with TRBD2. Per germline, CDR1 LGHNA and CDR2 YSLEER. Trimming removed 4 bases from V and 2 bases from J; junction bases left unmatched: 4. This CDR3 is 15 amino acids long. CDR3 sequence: CASSLTSDPYNEQFF. The CDR3 nucleotides read TGCGCCAGCAGCCTGACTAGCGACCCCTACAATGAGCAGTTCTTC.

V gene TRBV27 combines with J gene TRBJ2-7; 7 nucleotides agree with TRBD1. The CDR3 totals 15 residues. The V gene's germline CDR1 is MNHEY and CDR2 SMNVEV (reference sequence). Trimming removed 3 bases from V and 6 bases from J; junction bases left unmatched: 11. CDR3 sequence: CASSLMAGGFSEQYF. The CDR3 bases are TGTGCCAGCAGTTTGATGGCAGGGGGTTTTAGCGAGCAGTACTTC.

CDR3 nucleotides: TGTGCCAGTAGTTGGAGCGGTTCGGTGGATACGCAGTATTTT. This sequence encodes CASSWSGSVDTQYF. V is TRBV19 and J is TRBJ2-3, with D perhaps TRBD2 (5 bases). Germline CDR1 reads LNHDA; CDR2 reads SQIVND (reference sequence). There are 14 residues in the CDR3. V lost 5 bases and J lost 6, with 15 bases in between.

In DNA form, the CDR3 reads TGTGCCAGCACCCAAAGGGGGCGGGATGGCTACACCTTC. This gives the protein CASTQRGRDGYTF. The rearrangement links TRBV12-3 or TRBV12-4 to TRBJ1-2, with TRBD1 matching 7 bases. The CDR3 is 13 residues long. Trimming took 7 bases from V and 6 from J; bases not matched to a gene: 8.

V and J are TRBV7-3 and TRBJ2-7; 8 bases line up with TRBD1. Germline CDR1 is SGHTA and CDR2 is FQGTGA. This CDR3 has 16 residues. V shed 5 bases, J shed 0 bases, and the junction held 9 bases outside the gene matches. The CDR3 sequence is CASSPHGTGFSYEQYF. The DNA of the CDR3 is TGTGCCAGCAGCCCCCACGGGACAGGATTCTCCTACGAGCAGTACTTC. The full variable domain, completed using reference TRBV7-3 and TRBJ2-7, is GAGVSQTPSNKVTEKGKYVELRCDPISGHTALYWYRQSLGQGPEFLIYFQGTGAADDSGLPNDRFFAVRPEGSVSTLKIQRTERGDSAVYLCASSPHGTGFSYEQYFGPGTRLTVT.

The V gene is TRBV19, the J gene TRBJ2-2; D gene unclear. This CDR3 spans 15 amino acids. Trimming took off 3 bases at V and 2 bases at J, with 10 bases between the two ends. The germline gives CDR1 LNHDA, CDR2 SQIVND (reference sequence). DNA of the CDR3: TGTGCCAGTAGTATTCTCGCGGCCAACACCGGGGAGCTGTTTTTT. As protein: CASSILAANTGELFF.

The sample holds a few counts of this clone. This chain connects TRBV3-1 (or the pseudogene TRBV3-2) to TRBJ2-7; 9 bases are shared with TRBD1. The CDR3 sequence is 17 residues long. V trimming: 1 base; J trimming: 6 bases; junction bases outside the gene matches: 13. Germline loops: CDR1 LGHDT, CDR2 YNNKEL (reference sequence). DNA for the CDR3: TGTGCCAGCAGCCAAGTGATGCTCCGGGACAGGGCAAGCGAGCAGTACTTC. The encoded protein is CASSQVMLRDRASEQYF.

The chain links TRBV6-2 or TRBV6-3 to TRBJ1-5; 7 bases match TRBD1. The V segment lost 6 bases and the J segment 4 bases; nucleotides outside the gene matches: 9. The CDR3 length is 15 residues. CDR1 is MNHEY, CDR2 SVGEGT, per germline. CDR3 loop: CASSYSTGRNQPQHF. The CDR3 nucleotides are TGTGCCAGCAGCTATTCGACAGGGAGGAATCAGCCCCAGCATTTT.

The chain uses TRBV10-1 and TRBJ2-3; possibly TRBD1 for D (5 bases). V gave up 11 bases and J gave up 0 bases, with 21 bases separating them. The CDR3 has 16 residues. Germline V gene sequence: CDR1 WNHNN, CDR2 SYGVQD (reference sequence). CDR3 nucleotide sequence: TGCGCCCAGGTGGTAGGGGCGCGAACTAGCACAGATACGCAGTATTTT. Translation: CAQVVGARTSTDTQYF.

This clone was found once. The chain joins TRBV3-1 (or the pseudogene TRBV3-2) to TRBJ2-4; 7 nucleotides align to TRBD1. Germline trimming cut 5 bases from V and 6 bases from J; bases unmatched to any gene: 7. Germline CDR1 and CDR2: LGHDT and YNNKEL (reference sequence). The CDR3 length is 14 residues. CDR3 residues: CASSGTDFINIQYF. DNA for the CDR3: TGTGCCAGCAGCGGGACAGATTTTATAAACATTCAGTACTTC.

This clone showed up just a few times. The V and J genes are TRBV30 and TRBJ1-1; D gene ambiguous. Germline V gene sequence: CDR1 GTSNPN, CDR2 SVGIG (reference sequence). This CDR3 spans 16 amino acids. Trimming left V 4 bases short and J 3 bases short, with 21 bases between. The CDR3, as DNA: TGTGCCTGGATTAGAGGGCAGGCCACCGGGGACACTGAAGCTTTCTTT. Amino acid sequence: CAWIRGQATGDTEAFF.

This clone was picked up one time. This CDR3 reads CASSLSPGQPSYEQYF. The CDR3 nucleotides read TGCGCCAGCAGCTTGTCCCCGGGACAGCCCTCCTACGAGCAGTACTTC. This chain joins TRBV5-1 and TRBJ2-7; 7 bases agree with TRBD1. The junction had 7 bases not matched to a gene; V was cut back by 1 base and J by 0 bases. From germline, CDR1 is SGHRS and CDR2 YFSETQ. The CDR3 contains 16 residues.

This chain uses TRBV7-2 with TRBJ2-1; 14 bases are shared with TRBD2. CDR1 is SGHTA and CDR2 is FQGNSA in the germline V gene. V shed 5 bases, J shed 8 bases, and the junction held 5 bases outside the gene matches. The CDR3 sequence is 15 residues long. CDR3 bases: TGTGCCAGCAGCACAGGGACTAGCGGGAGTGATGAGCAGTTCTTC. Translated: CASSTGTSGSDEQFF.

This chain links TRBV27 with TRBJ2-1; 11 bases fit TRBD2. CDR1 and CDR2 from the germline V gene are MNHEY and SMNVEV (reference sequence). The J segment lost 10 bases and the V segment lost 5 bases, leaving 10 bases of the junction unmatched. The CDR3 contains 15 residues. The CDR3 DNA is TGTGCCAGCAGTATCATAGCGGGAGGGCCATTAGAGCAGTTCTTC. It yields the protein CASSIIAGGPLEQFF.

This clone appeared a single time. The V call is TRBV7-2, the J call TRBJ1-1, with D perhaps TRBD1 (6 bases). The CDR3 has 14 residues. The V gene lost 3 bases and the J gene lost 1 base, with 9 bases spanning the gap. Germline lookup yields CDR1 SGHTA and CDR2 FQGNSA. DNA of the CDR3: TGTGCCAGCAGCTTCACAGGGAGGAACACTGAAGCTTTCTTT. It yields the protein CASSFTGRNTEAFF. The full variable domain, with the rest looked up from reference TRBV7-2 and TRBJ1-1, is GAGVSQSPSNKVTEKGKDVELRCDPISGHTALYWYRQSLGQGLEFLIYFQGNSAPDKSGLPSDRFSAERTGGSVSTLTIQRTQQEDSAVYLCASSFTGRNTEAFFGQGTRLTVV.

A single count supports this clone. The CDR3, as DNA: TGTGCCAGCAGCCAAGGGGGTTCGGGGTGGGATGGCGAGCAGTTCTTC. Translated, it gives CASSQGGSGWDGEQFF. The gene calls are TRBV4-2 and TRBJ2-1, with TRBD2 as a possible D gene (5 bases). The ends were cut back, 1 base at V and 10 bases at J, with 20 bases in the middle. The CDR3 length is 16 residues. From germline, CDR1 is LGHNA and CDR2 YNFKEQ.

The chain joins TRBV7-9 to TRBJ2-5; 8 bases are a match to TRBD1. The J segment lost 5 bases and the V segment lost 5 bases, leaving 10 bases of the junction unmatched. The germline CDR1 and CDR2 sequences are SEHNR and FQNEAQ (reference sequence). This CDR3 has 15 residues. The CDR3 DNA reads TGTGCCAGCAGCCTCAACAGGGGGGTAAGGGAGACCCAGTACTTC. This encodes CASSLNRGVRETQYF.

This chain links TRBV13 with TRBJ1-6; a weak D match, TRBD1 (5 bases). Between the trimmed V and J ends, which lost 4 bases and 5 bases, there was a span of 9 bases. This CDR3 spans 14 amino acids. CDR1 is PRHDT and CDR2 is FYEKMQ in the germline V gene (reference sequence). CDR3 region: CASSSTEHNSPLHF. The CDR3 DNA reads as TGTGCCAGCAGCTCGACAGAGCATAATTCACCCCTCCACTTT.

The table lists this clone with a count of one. The chain carries TRBV5-4 and TRBJ2-1; 7 bases are shared with TRBD1. J was trimmed by 3 bases and V by 5 bases; bases with no gene match: 5. There are 14 residues in the CDR3. Germline V lookup: CDR1 SGHNT, CDR2 YYREEE (reference sequence). CDR3 sequence reads: CASSLTGFYNEQFF. The CDR3 region has the DNA TGTGCCAGCAGTTTGACAGGGTTCTACAATGAGCAGTTCTTC.

The rearrangement uses TRBV20-1 and TRBJ2-1; no firm D call. The CDR3 has 15 residues. The V gene's germline CDR1 is DFQATT and CDR2 SNEGSKA (reference sequence). Trimming removed 3 bases from V and 7 bases from J, with 19 bases in between. This chain's CDR3 is CSASVLGQPSNEQFF. The CDR3 DNA reads as TGCAGTGCTAGTGTTCTAGGCCAGCCTTCTAATGAGCAGTTCTTC.

The rearrangement uses TRBV4-2 and TRBJ1-3; 9 bases map to TRBD1. The CDR3 loop spans 16 amino acids. With V trimmed by 0 bases and J by 4 bases, 4 bases remained unmatched. CDR1 is LGHNA, CDR2 YNFKEQ, per germline. The CDR3 DNA follows: TGTGCCAGCAGCCAAGACTCTGGGACAGGGGGAAACACCATATATTTT. Translation gives CASSQDSGTGGNTIYF.

V gene TRBV7-2 combines with J gene TRBJ2-7; 8 positions agree with TRBD2. CDR1 and CDR2 (germline): SGHTA, FQGNSA. The J segment lost 4 bases and the V segment lost 1 base, leaving 3 bases of the junction unmatched. This CDR3 is built from 14 residues. Written as DNA, the CDR3 is TGTGCCAGCAGCTTAGATAGCGGGACTTACGAGCAGTACTTC. Translating gives CASSLDSGTYEQYF.

V usage is TRBV6-2 or TRBV6-3 and J usage is TRBJ1-2; 7 nucleotides line up with TRBD1. The germline gives CDR1 MNHEY, CDR2 SVGEGT. J lost 3 bases, V lost 5 bases, and 15 bases had no gene match. This CDR3 spans 17 amino acids. The CDR3: CASSPGVNRGAHYGYTF. The CDR3 nucleotides read TGTGCCAGCAGTCCGGGCGTAAACAGGGGAGCCCACTATGGCTACACCTTC.